The 9 T cell receptor beta chains below were found in one sample sequenced in a study of PD-L1 blockade in urothelial cancer. This table comes from immunoSEQ multiplex PCR, and its TCRdb copy is limited to in-frame clones, with some not included. The repertoire holds tens of thousands of clones, with around 79% as singletons. The time point denotes: pretreatment peripheral blood. Specimen: PBMCs, collected around atezolizumab (anti-PD-L1) treatment. Every receptor here comes from an older man with urothelial cancer.

This clone has a count of ten or more. This chain uses TRBV12-5 with TRBJ1-3; D is perhaps TRBD1 (5 bases). V lost 5 bases and J lost 0, with 23 bases in between. This CDR3 contains 19 residues. Germline-derived CDR1 and CDR2 are LGHNT and FRNRAP. The CDR3 spells CASGGEAGRTYYSGNTIYF. The CDR3 region has the DNA TGTGCTAGTGGTGGGGAGGCAGGGCGTACTTACTACTCTGGAAACACCATATATTTT.

The chain has TRBV11-2 and TRBJ2-5, with TRBD1 matching over 10 bases. The CDR3 sequence is 16 residues long. With V trimmed by 7 bases and J by 5 bases, 13 bases remained unmatched. Germline loops: CDR1 SGHAT, CDR2 FQNNGV. The CDR3 region is CASTLGWGDRGETQYF. In DNA form, the CDR3 reads TGTGCCAGCACCCTAGGGTGGGGGGACAGGGGCGAGACCCAGTACTTC.

This clone has more than one count but fewer than ten. The rearrangement links TRBV7-3 to TRBJ2-1, with TRBD2 matching 10 bases. CDR3 length: 16 residues. CDR1 SGHTA and CDR2 FQGTGA come from the germline V gene. J lost 9 bases, V lost 3 bases, and 11 bases had no gene match. The CDR3 DNA reads as TGTGCCAGCAGCTTCACGCGACTAGCGGGTAGAGGTGAGCAGTTCTTC. Encoded protein: CASSFTRLAGRGEQFF.

The gene calls are TRBV5-6 and TRBJ2-7; 7 bases fit TRBD2. Per the germline V gene, CDR1 is SGHDT and CDR2 is YYEEEE. This CDR3 is built from 14 residues. V was clipped by 4 bases and J by 5 bases; unmatched bases: 9. CDR3 DNA sequence: TGTGCCAGCAGCGGGGGGGGAGGGCTGGACGAGCAGTACTTC. This sequence encodes CASSGGGGLDEQYF. Drawing the rest from reference TRBV5-6 and TRBJ2-7, the complete variable domain is DAGVTQSPTHLIKTRGQQVTLRCSPKSGHDTVSWYQQALGQGPQFIFQYYEEEERQRGNFPDRFSGHQFPNYSSELNVNALLLGDSALYLCASSGGGGLDEQYFGPGTRLTVT.

This clone was picked up a small number of times. The genes are TRBV5-1 and TRBJ2-3, with TRBD2 matching over 14 bases. Germline-derived CDR1 and CDR2 are SGHRS and YFSETQ. V shed 4 bases and J 4 bases; nucleotides not matched to a gene: 8. This CDR3 contains 17 residues. CDR3 sequence: CASSRRLAGGRPDTQYF. The CDR3 DNA reads TGCGCCAGCAGCCGCCGACTAGCGGGAGGGAGGCCAGATACGCAGTATTTT. The variable domain in full, completed from reference TRBV5-1 and TRBJ2-3, reads KAGVTQTPRYLIKTRGQQVTLSCSPISGHRSVSWYQQTPGQGLQFLFEYFSETQRNKGNFPGRFSGRQFSNSRSEMNVSTLELGDSALYLCASSRRLAGGRPDTQYFGPGTRLTVL.

The rearrangement links TRBV6-6 to TRBJ1-1, with 7 positions matching TRBD1. V gave up 1 base and J gave up 1 base; unmatched junction bases: 6. This CDR3 spans 16 amino acids. The germline V gene encodes CDR1 MNHNY and CDR2 SVGAGI (reference sequence). The CDR3 loop is CASSYYRTGTNTEAFF. In DNA, the CDR3 is TGTGCCAGCAGTTACTACCGGACAGGCACGAACACTGAAGCTTTCTTT.

The rearrangement joins TRBV20-1 to TRBJ2-1; D is unclear. The CDR3 is 10 amino acids. Germline-derived CDR1 and CDR2 are DFQATT and SNEGSKA (reference sequence). V lost 3 bases, J lost 8 bases, and 5 bases lay in between. CDR3 coding DNA: TGCAGTGCTAGTGTCGATGAGCAGTTCTTC. It translates to CSASVDEQFF.

This rearrangement joins TRBV4-3 to TRBJ2-1; 8 bases line up with TRBD2. In germline, CDR1 is LGHNA, CDR2 YSLEER. The CDR3 loop spans 15 amino acids. V dropped 5 bases and J dropped 5; count of bases not matched to a gene: 8. The CDR3 region is CASSSSGSSDNEQFF. The CDR3 region has the DNA TGCGCCAGCAGCTCCAGCGGGAGTAGCGACAATGAGCAGTTCTTC.

This chain uses TRBV28 with TRBJ1-1; unclear D gene. The CDR3 runs to 13 residues. Trimming took off 8 bases at V and 1 base at J, with 11 bases between the two ends. Germline V lookup: CDR1 MDHEN, CDR2 SYDVKM. Written as DNA, the CDR3 is TGTGCCAGCCCGAGGGAGGCGAACACTGAAGCTTTCTTT. The encoded protein is CASPREANTEAFF.